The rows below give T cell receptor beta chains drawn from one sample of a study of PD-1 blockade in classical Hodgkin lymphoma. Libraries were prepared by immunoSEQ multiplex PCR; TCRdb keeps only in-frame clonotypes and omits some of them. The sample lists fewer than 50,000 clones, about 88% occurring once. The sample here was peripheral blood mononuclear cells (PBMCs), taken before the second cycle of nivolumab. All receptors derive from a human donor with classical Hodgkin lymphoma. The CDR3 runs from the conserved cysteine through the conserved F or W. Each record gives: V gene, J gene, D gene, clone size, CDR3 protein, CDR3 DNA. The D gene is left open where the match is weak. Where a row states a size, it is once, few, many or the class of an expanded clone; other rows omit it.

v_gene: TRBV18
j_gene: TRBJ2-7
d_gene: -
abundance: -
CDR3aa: CASSPGGRQGSYEQYF
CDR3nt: TGTGCCAGCTCACCAGGAGGGCGTCAGGGCTCCTACGAGCAGTACTTC

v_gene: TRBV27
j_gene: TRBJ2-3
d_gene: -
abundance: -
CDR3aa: CASSLLNTDTQYF
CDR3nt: TGTGCCAGCAGTTTACTGAACACAGATACGCAGTATTTT

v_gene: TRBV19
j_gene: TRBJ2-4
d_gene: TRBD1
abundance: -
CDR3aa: CASSIVTGTGGKNIQYF
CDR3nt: TGTGCCAGTAGTATAGTTACCGGGACAGGGGGCAAAAACATTCAGTACTTC

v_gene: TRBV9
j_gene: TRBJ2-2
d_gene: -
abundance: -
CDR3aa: CASSPGTSGELFF
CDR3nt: TGTGCCAGCAGCCCCGGGACGAGCGGGGAGCTGTTTTTT

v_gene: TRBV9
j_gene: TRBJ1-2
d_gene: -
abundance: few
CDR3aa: CASTSTGGYGYTF
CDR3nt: TGTGCCAGCACCTCCACAGGCGGATATGGCTACACCTTC

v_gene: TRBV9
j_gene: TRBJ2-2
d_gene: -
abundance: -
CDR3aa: CASSAANTGELFF
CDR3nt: TGTGCCAGCAGCGCAGCAAACACCGGGGAGCTGTTTTTT

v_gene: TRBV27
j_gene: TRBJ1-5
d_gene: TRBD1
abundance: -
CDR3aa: CASSPGQLYSNQPQHF
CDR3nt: TGTGCCAGCAGTCCGGGACAGCTCTATAGCAATCAGCCCCAGCATTTT

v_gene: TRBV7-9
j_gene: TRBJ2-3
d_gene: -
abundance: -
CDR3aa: CASSSMGIYTDTQYF
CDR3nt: TGTGCCAGCAGCTCCATGGGCATTTACACAGATACGCAGTATTTT

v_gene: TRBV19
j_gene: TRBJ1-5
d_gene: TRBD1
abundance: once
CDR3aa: CASSILQGASNQPQHF
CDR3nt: TGTGCCAGTAGTATCCTCCAGGGGGCGAGCAATCAGCCCCAGCATTTT

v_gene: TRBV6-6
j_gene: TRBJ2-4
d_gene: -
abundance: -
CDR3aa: CASSYGGATKNIQYF
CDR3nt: TGTGCCAGCAGCTATGGCGGGGCCACCAAAAACATTCAGTACTTC

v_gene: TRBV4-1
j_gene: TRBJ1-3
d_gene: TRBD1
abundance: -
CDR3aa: CASSPGQGTGNTIYF
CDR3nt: TGCGCCAGCAGTCCCGGACAGGGAACTGGAAACACCATATATTTT

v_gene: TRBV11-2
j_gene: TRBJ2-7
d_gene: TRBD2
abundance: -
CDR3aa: CASSHGLANSYEQYF
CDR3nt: TGTGCCAGCAGCCACGGACTAGCGAACTCCTACGAGCAGTACTTC

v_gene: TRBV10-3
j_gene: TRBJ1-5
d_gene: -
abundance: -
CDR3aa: CAISPDRGRQPQHF
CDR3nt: TGTGCCATCAGCCCGGACCGAGGTCGACAGCCCCAGCATTTT

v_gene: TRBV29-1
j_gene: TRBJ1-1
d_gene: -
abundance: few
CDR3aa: CSVTPSGFTEAFF
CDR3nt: TGCAGCGTTACCCCCTCCGGGTTCACTGAAGCTTTCTTT

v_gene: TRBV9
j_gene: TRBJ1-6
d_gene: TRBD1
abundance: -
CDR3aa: CASSVTGVGSPLHF
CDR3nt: TGTGCCAGCAGCGTAACAGGGGTTGGTTCACCCCTCCACTTT

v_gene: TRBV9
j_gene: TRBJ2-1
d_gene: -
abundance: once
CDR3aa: CASSVVEGGWNEQFF
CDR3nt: TGTGCCAGCAGCGTAGTAGAGGGGGGATGGAATGAGCAGTTCTTC

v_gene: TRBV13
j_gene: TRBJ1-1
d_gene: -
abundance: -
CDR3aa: CASSPQGNTEAFF
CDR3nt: TGTGCCAGCAGCCCCCAGGGGAACACTGAAGCTTTCTTT

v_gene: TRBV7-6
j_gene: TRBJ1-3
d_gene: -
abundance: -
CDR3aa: CASSLAPTSGNTIYF
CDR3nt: TGTGCCAGCAGCTTAGCCCCCACCTCTGGAAACACCATATATTTT

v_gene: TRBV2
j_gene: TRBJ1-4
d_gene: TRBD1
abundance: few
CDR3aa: CASRAGQVDEKLFF
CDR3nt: TGTGCCAGCAGAGCGGGACAGGTAGACGAAAAACTGTTTTTT

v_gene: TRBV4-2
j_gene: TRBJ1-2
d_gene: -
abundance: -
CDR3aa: CASSQDTLGGGYTF
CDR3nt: TGTGCCAGCAGCCAAGATACCTTAGGGGGGGGCTACACCTTC

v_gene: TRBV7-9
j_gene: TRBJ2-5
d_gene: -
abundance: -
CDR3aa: CASGDNSETQYF
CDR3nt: TGTGCCAGCGGGGACAATTCGGAGACCCAGTACTTC

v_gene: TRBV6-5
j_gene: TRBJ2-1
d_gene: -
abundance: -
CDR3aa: CASRGLSGGEGEQFF
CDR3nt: TGTGCCAGCAGGGGCCTTAGCGGAGGTGAAGGTGAGCAGTTCTTC

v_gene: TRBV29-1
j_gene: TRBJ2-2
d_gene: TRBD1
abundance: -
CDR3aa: CSGKTGTGDTGELFF
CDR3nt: TGCAGCGGTAAAACCGGGACAGGTGACACCGGGGAGCTGTTTTTT

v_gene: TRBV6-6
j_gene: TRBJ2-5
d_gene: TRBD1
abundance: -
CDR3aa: CASSLRPGQLLGTQYF
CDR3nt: TGTGCCAGCAGCCTGAGACCGGGACAGCTTCTTGGGACCCAGTACTTC

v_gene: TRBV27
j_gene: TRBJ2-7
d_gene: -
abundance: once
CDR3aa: CASSPRGGGSYEQYF
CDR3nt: TGTGCCAGCAGTCCCCGAGGAGGGGGCTCCTACGAGCAGTACTTC

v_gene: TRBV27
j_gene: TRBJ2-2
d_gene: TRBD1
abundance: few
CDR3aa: CASSLTQGAGELFF
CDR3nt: TGTGCCAGCAGTTTGACCCAGGGGGCCGGGGAGCTGTTTTTT

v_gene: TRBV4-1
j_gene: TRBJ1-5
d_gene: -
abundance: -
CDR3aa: CASSLSHNRDTNHQPQHF
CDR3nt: TGCGCCAGCAGCCTCTCCCATAACCGGGATACAAACCATCAGCCCCAGCATTTT

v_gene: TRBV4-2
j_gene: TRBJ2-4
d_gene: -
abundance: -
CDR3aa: CASSQEGGAGGKNIQYF
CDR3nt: TGTGCCAGCAGCCAAGAAGGAGGAGCGGGCGGCAAAAACATTCAGTACTTC

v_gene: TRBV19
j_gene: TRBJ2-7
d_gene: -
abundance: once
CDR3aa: CASRLGVGSYEQYF
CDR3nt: TGTGCCAGTAGGCTGGGCGTCGGCTCCTACGAGCAGTACTTC

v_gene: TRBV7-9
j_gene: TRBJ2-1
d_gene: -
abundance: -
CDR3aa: CASSLDVNEQFF
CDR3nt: TGTGCCAGCAGCTTAGATGTTAATGAGCAGTTCTTC

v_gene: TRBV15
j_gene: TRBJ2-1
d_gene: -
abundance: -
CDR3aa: CATSRDTSSSNEQFF
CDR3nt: TGTGCCACCAGCAGAGATACTAGCTCCAGCAATGAGCAGTTCTTC

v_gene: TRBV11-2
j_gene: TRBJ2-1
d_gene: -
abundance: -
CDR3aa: CASSLLGGWGSYNEQFF
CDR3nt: TGTGCCAGCAGCTTATTAGGGGGGTGGGGCTCCTACAATGAGCAGTTCTTC

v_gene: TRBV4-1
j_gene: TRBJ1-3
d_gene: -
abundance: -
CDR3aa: CASSSPGRVPGNTIYF
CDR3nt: TGCGCCAGCAGCTCACCGGGGCGCGTTCCGGGGAACACCATATATTTT

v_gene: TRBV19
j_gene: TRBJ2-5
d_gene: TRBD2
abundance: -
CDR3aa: CASTTSSGGKETQYF
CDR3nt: TGTGCCAGTACCACGTCTAGCGGGGGGAAAGAGACCCAGTACTTC

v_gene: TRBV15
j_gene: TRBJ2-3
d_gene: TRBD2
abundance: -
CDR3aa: CATSRDLAGGTTSRDTQYF
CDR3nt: TGTGCCACCAGCAGAGATCTGGCGGGGGGAACAACAAGCCGAGATACGCAGTATTTT

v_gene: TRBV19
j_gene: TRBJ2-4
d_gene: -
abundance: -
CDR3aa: CASSTPRGEGFGIQYF
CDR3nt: TGTGCCAGTAGTACCCCGCGGGGTGAAGGATTTGGCATTCAGTACTTC

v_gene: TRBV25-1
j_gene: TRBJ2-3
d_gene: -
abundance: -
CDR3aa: CASSEQRGGTDTQYF
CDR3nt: TGTGCCAGCAGTGAACAGCGAGGGGGCACAGATACGCAGTATTTT

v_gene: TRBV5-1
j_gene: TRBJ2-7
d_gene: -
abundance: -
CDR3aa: CASSSGPTYEQYF
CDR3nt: TGCGCCAGCAGTTCCGGGCCAACCTACGAGCAGTACTTC

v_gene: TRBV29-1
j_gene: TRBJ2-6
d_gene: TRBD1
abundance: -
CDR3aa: CSAPGTGGSSGANVLTF
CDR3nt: TGCAGCGCCCCGGGGACAGGGGGGTCCTCTGGGGCCAACGTCCTGACTTTC

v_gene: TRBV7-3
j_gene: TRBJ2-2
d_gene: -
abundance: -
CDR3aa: CASSPKNTGELFF
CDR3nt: TGTGCCAGCAGCCCAAAGAACACCGGGGAGCTGTTTTTT

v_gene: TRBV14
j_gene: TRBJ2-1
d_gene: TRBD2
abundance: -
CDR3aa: CASSQSPGGRQFF
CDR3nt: TGTGCCAGCAGCCAATCACCGGGAGGGAGGCAGTTCTTC

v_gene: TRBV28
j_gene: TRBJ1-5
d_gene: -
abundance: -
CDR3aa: CASIDGGIDQPQHF
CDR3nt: TGTGCCAGCATCGACGGGGGCATCGATCAGCCCCAGCATTTT

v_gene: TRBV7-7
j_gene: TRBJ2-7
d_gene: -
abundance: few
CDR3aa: CASSRRQGYEQYF
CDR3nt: TGTGCCAGCAGCAGAAGGCAGGGTTACGAGCAGTACTTC

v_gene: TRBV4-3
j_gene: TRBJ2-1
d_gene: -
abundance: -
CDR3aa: CASSQVPSRQTHNEQFF
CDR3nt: TGCGCCAGCAGCCAAGTCCCGAGCAGGCAGACCCACAATGAGCAGTTCTTC

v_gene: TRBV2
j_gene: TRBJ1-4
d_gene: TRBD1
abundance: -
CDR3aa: CASNERDRGPEKLFF
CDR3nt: TGTGCCAGCAATGAACGGGACAGGGGGCCTGAAAAACTGTTTTTT

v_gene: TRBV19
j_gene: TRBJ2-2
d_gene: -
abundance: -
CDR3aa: CASTRLGLNTGELFF
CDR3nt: TGTGCCAGTACCCGACTAGGATTGAACACCGGGGAGCTGTTTTTT

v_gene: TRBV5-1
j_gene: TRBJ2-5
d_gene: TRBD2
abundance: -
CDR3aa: CASSLGLADNQRETQYF
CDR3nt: TGCGCCAGCAGCCTAGGACTAGCGGATAACCAACGGGAGACCCAGTACTTC

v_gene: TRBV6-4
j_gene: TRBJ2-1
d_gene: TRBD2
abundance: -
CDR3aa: CASSETSGSSNEQFF
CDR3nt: TGTGCCAGCAGTGAGACTAGCGGGAGCTCCAATGAGCAGTTCTTC

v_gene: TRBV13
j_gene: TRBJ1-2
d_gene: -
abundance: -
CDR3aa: CASSARRNYGYTF
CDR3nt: TGTGCCAGCAGCGCAAGACGGAACTATGGCTACACCTTC

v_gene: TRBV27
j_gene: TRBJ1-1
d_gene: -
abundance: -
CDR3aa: CASSLLGDSGRAFF
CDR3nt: TGTGCCAGCAGTTTATTGGGTGATTCGGGGCGGGCTTTCTTT

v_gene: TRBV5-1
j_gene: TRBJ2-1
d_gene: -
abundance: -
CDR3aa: CASSSMDPEQFF
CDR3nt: TGCGCCAGCAGCTCTATGGACCCTGAGCAGTTCTTC

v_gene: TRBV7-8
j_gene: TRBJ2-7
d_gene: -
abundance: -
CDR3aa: CASSLAVGGSYEQYF
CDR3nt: TGTGCCAGCAGCTTAGCGGTTGGGGGAAGCTACGAGCAGTACTTC

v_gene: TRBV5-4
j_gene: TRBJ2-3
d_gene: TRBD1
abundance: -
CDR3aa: CASSRVGTGVADTQYF
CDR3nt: TGTGCCAGCTCAAGGGTCGGGACAGGGGTGGCAGATACGCAGTATTTT

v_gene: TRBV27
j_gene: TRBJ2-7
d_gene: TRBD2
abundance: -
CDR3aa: CASSSGNSYEQYF
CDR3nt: TGTGCCAGCAGTAGCGGGAACTCCTACGAGCAGTACTTC

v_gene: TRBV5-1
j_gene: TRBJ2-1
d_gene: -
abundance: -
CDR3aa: CASSSVVGNEQFF
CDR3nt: TGCGCCAGCAGCTCGGTCGTGGGCAATGAGCAGTTCTTC

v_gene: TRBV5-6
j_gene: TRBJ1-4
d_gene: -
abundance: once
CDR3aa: CASSFLQSNEKLFF
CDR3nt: TGTGCCAGCAGCTTTTTACAGTCTAATGAAAAACTGTTTTTT

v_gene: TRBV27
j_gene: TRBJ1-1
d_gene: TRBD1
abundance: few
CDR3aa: CASSFGTGLNTEAFF
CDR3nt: TGTGCCAGCAGTTTCGGGACAGGGCTGAACACTGAAGCTTTCTTT

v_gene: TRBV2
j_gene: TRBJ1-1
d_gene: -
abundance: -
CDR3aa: CASSEGSGAAFF
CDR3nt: TGTGCCAGCAGTGAAGGCTCGGGGGCAGCTTTCTTT

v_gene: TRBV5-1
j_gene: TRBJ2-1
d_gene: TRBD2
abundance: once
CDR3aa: CASSLSPAGGYNEQFF
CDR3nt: TGCGCCAGCAGCTTGTCCCCAGCGGGAGGCTACAATGAGCAGTTCTTC

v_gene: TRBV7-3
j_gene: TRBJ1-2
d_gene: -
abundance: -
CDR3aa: CASSTGVGVYGYTF
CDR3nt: TGTGCCAGCAGCACCGGAGTAGGGGTCTATGGCTACACCTTC